This record concerns one T cell receptor (beta chain) sequence. The data originate from a study of cytomegalovirus exposure and HLA in healthy donors. PCR was performed using 60 Vbeta and 13 Jbeta primers. The table came from immunoSEQ multiplex PCR; TCRdb's copy has only in-frame clones and leaves some out. This listing includes just over 40,000 clones. Germline values: CDR1 SEHNR, CDR2 FQNEAQ (reference sequence). The V gene end was trimmed by 6 bases and the J gene end by 6 bases; junction bases not matched to a gene: 12. This CDR3 region has 16 residues. The rearrangement links TRBV7-9 to TRBJ2-1; TRBD1 aligns across 9 bases. This clonotype was sampled from a man younger than 40 in good health and CMV-seronegative. The sequencing sample was made of PBMCs. The CDR3 coding sequence is TGTGCCAGCAGTTTGAATCGTGGGACAGGGCTCAATGAGCAGTTCTTC. Its translation is CASSLNRGTGLNEQFF.